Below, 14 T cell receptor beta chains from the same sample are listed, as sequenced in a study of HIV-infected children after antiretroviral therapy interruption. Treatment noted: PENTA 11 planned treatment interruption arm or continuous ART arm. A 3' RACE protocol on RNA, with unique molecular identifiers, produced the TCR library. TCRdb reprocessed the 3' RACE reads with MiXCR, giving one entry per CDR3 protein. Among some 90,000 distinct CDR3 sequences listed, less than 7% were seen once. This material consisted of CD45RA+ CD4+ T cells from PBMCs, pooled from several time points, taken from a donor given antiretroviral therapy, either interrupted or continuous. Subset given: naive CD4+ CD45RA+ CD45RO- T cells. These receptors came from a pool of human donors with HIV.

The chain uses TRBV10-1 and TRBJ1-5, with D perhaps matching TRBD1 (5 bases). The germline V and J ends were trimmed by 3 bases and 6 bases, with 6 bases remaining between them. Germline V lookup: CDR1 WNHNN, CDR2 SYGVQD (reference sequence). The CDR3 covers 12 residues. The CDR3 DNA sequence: TGCGCCAGCAGTGAAGGGACTCAGCCCCAGCATTTT. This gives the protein CASSEGTQPQHF.

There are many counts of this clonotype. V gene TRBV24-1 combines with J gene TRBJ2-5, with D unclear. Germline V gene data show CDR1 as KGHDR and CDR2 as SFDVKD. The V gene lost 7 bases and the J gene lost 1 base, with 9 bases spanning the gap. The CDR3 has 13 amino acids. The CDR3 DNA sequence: TGTGCCACCAGCCAGTGGGGCCAAGAGACCCAGTACTTC. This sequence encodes CATSQWGQETQYF.

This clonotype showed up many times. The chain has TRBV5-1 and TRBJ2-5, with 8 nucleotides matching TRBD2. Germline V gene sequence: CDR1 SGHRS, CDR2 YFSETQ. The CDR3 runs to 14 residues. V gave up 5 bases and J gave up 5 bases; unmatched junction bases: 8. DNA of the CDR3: TGCGCCAGCAGGCCGGGAGGGCCTGGGGAGACCCAGTACTTC. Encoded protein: CASRPGGPGETQYF.

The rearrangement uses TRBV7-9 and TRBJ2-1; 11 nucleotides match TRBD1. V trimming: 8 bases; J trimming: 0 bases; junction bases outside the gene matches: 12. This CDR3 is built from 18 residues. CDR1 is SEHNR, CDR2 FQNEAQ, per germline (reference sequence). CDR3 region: CASRREIGTGGSYNEQFF. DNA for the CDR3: TGTGCCAGCCGACGAGAGATTGGGACAGGGGGCTCCTACAATGAGCAGTTCTTC.

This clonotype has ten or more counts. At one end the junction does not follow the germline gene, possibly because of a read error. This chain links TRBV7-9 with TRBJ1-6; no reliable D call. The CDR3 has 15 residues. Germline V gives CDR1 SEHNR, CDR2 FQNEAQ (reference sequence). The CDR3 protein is CASGPFTASNSPLHF. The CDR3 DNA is TGCGCCAGCGGCCCCTTTACGGCAAGCAATTCACCCCTCCACTTT.

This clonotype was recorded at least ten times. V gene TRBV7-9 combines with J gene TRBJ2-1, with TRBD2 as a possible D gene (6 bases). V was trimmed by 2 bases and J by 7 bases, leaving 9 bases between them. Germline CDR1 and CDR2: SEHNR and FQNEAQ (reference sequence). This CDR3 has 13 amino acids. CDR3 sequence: CASSLTSLNEQFF. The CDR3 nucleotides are TGTGCCAGCAGCTTAACTAGCTTAAATGAGCAGTTCTTC.

CDR3 bases: TGTGCCACCTCCGAGGGACAGGGTTTCAATGAGCAGTTCTTC. This encodes CATSEGQGFNEQFF. The chain joins TRBV28 to TRBJ2-1; 9 bases map to TRBD1. Germline lookup yields CDR1 MDHEN and CDR2 SYDVKM. CDR3 length equals 14 residues. V dropped 10 bases and J dropped 6; count of bases not matched to a gene: 10.

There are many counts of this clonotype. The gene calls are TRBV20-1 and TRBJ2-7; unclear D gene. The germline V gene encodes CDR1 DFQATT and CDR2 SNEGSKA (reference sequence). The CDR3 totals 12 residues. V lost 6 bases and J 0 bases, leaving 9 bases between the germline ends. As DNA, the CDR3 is TGCAGTGCACCCGGGCGCTCCTACGAGCAGTACTTC. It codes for CSAPGRSYEQYF.

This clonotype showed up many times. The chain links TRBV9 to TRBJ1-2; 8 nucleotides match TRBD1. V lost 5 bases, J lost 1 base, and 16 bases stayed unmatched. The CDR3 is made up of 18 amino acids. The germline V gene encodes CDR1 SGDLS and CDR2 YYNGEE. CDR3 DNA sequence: TGTGCCAGCAGTGATGGACAGGGCAACCCTAAACTTAACTATGGCTACACCTTC. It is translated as CASSDGQGNPKLNYGYTF.

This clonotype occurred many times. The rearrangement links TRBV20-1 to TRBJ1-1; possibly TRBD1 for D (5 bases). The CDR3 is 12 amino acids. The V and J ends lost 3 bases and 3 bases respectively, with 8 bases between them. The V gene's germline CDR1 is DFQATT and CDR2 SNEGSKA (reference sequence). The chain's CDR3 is CSASGGDTEAFF. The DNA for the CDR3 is TGCAGTGCTAGCGGAGGGGACACTGAAGCTTTCTTT.

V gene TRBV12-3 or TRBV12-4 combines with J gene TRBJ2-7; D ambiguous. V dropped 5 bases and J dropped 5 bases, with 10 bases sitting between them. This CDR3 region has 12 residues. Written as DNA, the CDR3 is TGTGCCAGCAGTAAATACAACGACGAGCAGTACTTC. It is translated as CASSKYNDEQYF.

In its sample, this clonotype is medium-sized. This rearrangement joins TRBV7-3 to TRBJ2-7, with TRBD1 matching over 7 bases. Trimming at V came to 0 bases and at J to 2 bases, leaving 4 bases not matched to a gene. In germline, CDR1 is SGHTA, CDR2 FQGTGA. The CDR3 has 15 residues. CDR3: CASSLTGGSAYEQYF. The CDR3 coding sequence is TGTGCCAGCAGCTTAACAGGGGGCTCAGCCTACGAGCAGTACTTC.

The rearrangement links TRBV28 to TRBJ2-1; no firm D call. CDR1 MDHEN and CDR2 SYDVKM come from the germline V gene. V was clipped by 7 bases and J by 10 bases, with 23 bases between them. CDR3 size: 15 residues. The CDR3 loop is CASNPGFLKAREQFF. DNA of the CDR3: TGTGCCAGCAACCCAGGATTCCTTAAAGCACGGGAGCAGTTCTTC.

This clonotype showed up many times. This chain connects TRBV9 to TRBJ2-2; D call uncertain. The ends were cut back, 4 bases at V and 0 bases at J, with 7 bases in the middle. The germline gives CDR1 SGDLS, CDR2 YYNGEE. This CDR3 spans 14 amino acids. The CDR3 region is CASSRSPNTGELFF. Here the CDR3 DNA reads TGTGCCAGCAGCCGGTCTCCGAACACCGGGGAGCTGTTTTTT.